The clone carrying this T cell receptor beta chain was seen a single time. The data were taken from a study of T cells after yellow fever vaccination. In TCRdb, the 5' RACE reads were re-called with MiXCR into one record per CDR3 protein. The repertoire holds roughly 500,000 distinct CDR3 sequences, with roughly 19% as singletons. CDR3 length equals 17 residues. V lost 4 bases, J lost 4 bases, and 5 bases stayed unmatched. CDR1 MNHEY and CDR2 SVGAGI come from the germline V gene. The chain carries TRBV6-5 and TRBJ2-1, with 15 bases lining up with TRBD2. This receptor was identified in a man under 40 who received the YFV17D yellow fever vaccine. The material was PBMCs, obtained 15 days after the yellow fever booster vaccination. For the CDR3, the DNA is TGTGCCAGCAGTTCATTAGGACTAGCGGGAGGGTACAATGAGCAGTTCTTC. This gives the protein CASSSLGLAGGYNEQFF.